Each of the 12 T cell receptor beta chains below was sequenced from the same sample in a study of blood T cell repertoires in COVID-19. The repertoire was sequenced with immunoSEQ multiplex PCR; TCRdb's copy has only in-frame clones and lacks some. The sample records roughly 290,000 clones, 80% to 90% being singletons. Input material: PBMCs or T cells enriched from blood (not recorded which). The receptors stem from a woman aged 25-40 years who had recovered from COVID-19.

The chain is built from TRBV5-5 and TRBJ1-4; D is unclear. The CDR3 consists of 13 residues. V was trimmed by 7 bases and J by 3 bases, leaving 10 bases between them. CDR1 and CDR2 from the germline V gene are SGHKS and YYEKEE (reference sequence). The CDR3 DNA reads as TGTGCCAGCGAGGGTGGGTCTAATGAAAAACTGTTTTTT. Translation: CASEGGSNEKLFF.

The chain joins TRBV28 to TRBJ1-5; 7 positions match TRBD1. The length of the CDR3 is 15 residues. Germline loops: CDR1 MDHEN, CDR2 SYDVKM. V lost 2 bases, J lost 7 bases, and 8 bases stayed unmatched. The CDR3 coding sequence is TGTGCCAGCAGTTTAATACAGGGGAATTTCCAGCCCCAGCATTTT. Protein product: CASSLIQGNFQPQHF.

This chain joins TRBV18 and TRBJ1-1; maybe TRBD1 (6 bases). The V and J ends lost 3 bases and 1 base respectively, with 21 bases between them. Germline V gives CDR1 KGHSH, CDR2 LQKENI. This CDR3 is built from 18 residues. CDR3 sequence reads: CASSPGRGFFSSNTEAFF. CDR3 in DNA: TGTGCCAGCTCACCTGGCAGGGGCTTTTTTTCTTCGAACACTGAAGCTTTCTTT.

Turning to this clone: This sample includes further DNA sequences coding for the same CDR3. The chain combines TRBV27 with TRBJ1-1; TRBD1 matches at 7 bases. Looked up from germline, CDR1 is MNHEY and CDR2 is SMNVEV (reference sequence). After removal of 6 bases from V and 1 base from J, the junction contained 5 bases not matched to a gene. The CDR3 contains 14 residues. CDR3 DNA sequence: TGTGCCAGCAGACCGACAGGGCCGAACACTGAAGCTTTCTTT. Translating gives CASRPTGPNTEAFF.

The gene calls are TRBV5-1 and TRBJ2-7; TRBD2 is a possible D gene (6 bases). The CDR3 totals 14 residues. Looked up from germline, CDR1 is SGHRS and CDR2 is YFSETQ. The V gene lost 3 bases and the J gene lost 3 bases, with 13 bases spanning the gap. The CDR3 region is CASSSGGANYEQYF. CDR3 coding DNA: TGCGCCAGCAGCTCCGGCGGGGCAAACTACGAGCAGTACTTC.

The chain joins TRBV11-2 to TRBJ2-5, with TRBD2 matching over 7 bases. CDR1 is SGHAT, CDR2 FQNNGV, per germline. CDR3 size: 14 residues. J gave up 5 bases and V 4 bases, and 7 bases lay outside the gene matches. Here the CDR3 reads CASSSGLPRETQYF. CDR3 nucleotides: TGTGCCAGCAGCTCGGGACTACCGCGGGAGACCCAGTACTTC.

This chain links TRBV5-5 with TRBJ1-2, with D possibly TRBD1 on 5 matching bases. Germline V gene sequence: CDR1 SGHKS, CDR2 YYEKEE (reference sequence). The CDR3 is 16 amino acids. With 1 base removed from V and 4 bases from J, the gap between germline ends came to 17 bases. CDR3 amino acids: CASSLFSTGGSYGYTF. The CDR3 bases are TGTGCCAGCAGCTTGTTCTCGACGGGGGGGTCCTATGGCTACACCTTC.

The chain joins TRBV7-2 to TRBJ2-7; 11 nucleotides line up with TRBD2. The CDR3 runs to 15 residues. Per germline, CDR1 SGHTA and CDR2 FQGNSA. V gave up 3 bases and J gave up 4 bases; unmatched junction bases: 5. For the CDR3, the DNA is TGTGCCAGCAGCTTGAATAGCGGGAGGGTTTACGAGCAGTACTTC. Translated, it gives CASSLNSGRVYEQYF.

In DNA, the CDR3 is TGTGCCAGCAGCGTAGACGCGGGGGTCGGGACCCCCGTCTCCTACAATGAGCAGTTCTTC. Translating gives CASSVDAGVGTPVSYNEQFF. This chain joins TRBV9 and TRBJ2-1; 7 bases line up with TRBD2. The germline V gene encodes CDR1 SGDLS and CDR2 YYNGEE. This CDR3 spans 20 amino acids. The ends lost 0 bases at V and 0 bases at J; junction bases unmatched: 15.

This chain links TRBV9 with TRBJ1-1; 7 nucleotides line up with TRBD1. V lost 2 bases to trimming and J lost 1 base; unmatched junction nucleotides: 5. This CDR3 region has 15 residues. CDR1 SGDLS and CDR2 YYNGEE come from the germline V gene. The CDR3, as DNA: TGTGCCAGCAGCGTGGGGGACAGCCCGAACACTGAAGCTTTCTTT. Translating gives CASSVGDSPNTEAFF.

Only a few counts were recorded for this clone. The rearrangement joins TRBV19 to TRBJ2-7; 7 nucleotides agree with TRBD1. The CDR3 runs to 15 residues. V lost 1 base and J lost 6; bases outside the gene matches: 9. Germline lookup yields CDR1 LNHDA and CDR2 SQIVND (reference sequence). The CDR3: CASSIVAGDRSEQYF. CDR3 nucleotides: TGTGCCAGTAGTATAGTAGCAGGGGACAGATCCGAGCAGTACTTC.

The chain couples TRBV19 to TRBJ1-4; 11 bases align to TRBD1. Germline values: CDR1 LNHDA, CDR2 SQIVND (reference sequence). The CDR3 spans 16 residues. V lost 4 bases to trimming and J lost 7 bases; unmatched junction nucleotides: 8. The CDR3 here is CASSRATGTGGEKLFF. CDR3 nucleotide sequence: TGTGCCAGTAGTAGAGCAACCGGGACAGGGGGTGAAAAACTGTTTTTT.